These 29 T cell receptor beta chains originate from one sample sequenced in a study of CD8+ T cells in alopecia areata. Isolated RNA was reverse transcribed into cDNA used as the sequencing template. Profiled with immunoSEQ multiplex PCR; TCRdb holds only in-frame clones, not every one. This table holds 90,000 to 150,000 clones, more than 45% found once. Treatment: oral pan-JAK inhibitor, 5-10 mg twice daily. The sample was CD4+ T cells sorted from blood, taken at week 4, from a patient treated with tofacitinib. Receptor source: a human donor with alopecia areata.

The rearrangement joins TRBV30 to TRBJ1-4, with D tentatively TRBD1 (5 bases). This CDR3 region has 14 residues. The germline gives CDR1 GTSNPN, CDR2 SVGIG (reference sequence). Trimming removed 2 bases at V and 3 bases at J, with 10 bases between. CDR3 residues: CAWSPGGANEKLFF. CDR3 DNA: TGTGCCTGGAGTCCCGGGGGGGCTAATGAAAAACTGTTTTTT.

The CDR3, as DNA: TGTGCCAGCAGTTGGGCATTACAGGGAGGATATACGCAGTATTTT. This translates into CASSWALQGGYTQYF. The chain combines TRBV27 with TRBJ2-3; D could derive from TRBD1 or TRBD2 (6 bases each). Trimming removed 4 bases from V and 7 bases from J, with 18 bases in between. The germline V gene encodes CDR1 MNHEY and CDR2 SMNVEV (reference sequence). The CDR3 loop spans 15 amino acids.

This clone occurred a few times. The V gene is TRBV15, the J gene TRBJ1-1; D not resolved. V shed 0 bases and J shed 1 base, with 9 bases lying between them. Germline assignment: CDR1 LNHNV and CDR2 YYDKDF (reference sequence). The CDR3 extends over 15 amino acids. The CDR3 spells CATSRDKQPNTEAFF. The CDR3, as DNA: TGTGCCACCAGCAGAGATAAACAGCCGAACACTGAAGCTTTCTTT.

The V and J genes are TRBV30 and TRBJ1-1; D ambiguous. Trimming removed 5 bases at V and 4 bases at J, with 11 bases between. This CDR3 has 12 residues. CDR1 is GTSNPN and CDR2 is SVGIG in the germline V gene (reference sequence). CDR3 residues: CAWFSAPTEAFF. CDR3 bases: TGTGCCTGGTTCAGTGCCCCCACTGAAGCTTTCTTT.

V usage is TRBV30 and J usage is TRBJ1-1; no reliable D call. From germline, CDR1 is GTSNPN and CDR2 SVGIG (reference sequence). The CDR3 spans 11 residues. Trimming shortened V by 4 bases and J by 8 bases, and 11 bases separated the two germline ends. The CDR3 region is CAWTPGGEAFF. Written as DNA, the CDR3 is TGTGCCTGGACCCCGGGAGGCGAAGCTTTCTTT.

The chain links TRBV27 to TRBJ2-1; 10 bases match TRBD2. The CDR3 consists of 15 residues. CDR1 is MNHEY and CDR2 is SMNVEV in the germline V gene (reference sequence). The ends lost 6 bases at V and 2 bases at J; junction bases unmatched: 4. DNA for the CDR3: TGTGCCAGCAGAGTCAGCGGGAGGGCCTACAATGAGCAGTTCTTC. Amino acids: CASRVSGRAYNEQFF.

The CDR3 is CATSRDRGNSPLHF. In DNA form, the CDR3 reads TGTGCCACCAGCAGAGATCGAGGGAATTCACCCCTCCACTTT. The chain is built from TRBV15 and TRBJ1-6; no firm D call. The CDR3 has 14 residues. Germline V lookup: CDR1 LNHNV, CDR2 YYDKDF (reference sequence). V was clipped by 0 bases and J by 7 bases, with 7 bases between them.

This clone was found a few times. CDR3 DNA sequence: TGCGCCAGCAGTGAGAGACGGACAGCGGAGCAGTACTTC. Translation gives CASSERRTAEQYF. The rearrangement links TRBV23-1 to TRBJ2-7, with a tentative D call TRBD1 (6 bases). TRBV23-1 is treated as an ORF (open reading frame) with a function not yet certain. The CDR3 is 13 amino acids. V was shortened by 5 bases and J by 7 bases, with 15 bases between the two germline ends.

The chain couples TRBV5-1 to TRBJ2-7; D unresolved. The CDR3 runs to 11 residues. V was clipped by 4 bases and J by 5 bases, with 7 bases between them. Germline-derived CDR1 and CDR2 are SGHRS and YFSETQ. The chain's CDR3 is CASSVPHEQYF. CDR3 nucleotide sequence: TGCGCCAGCAGCGTCCCCCACGAGCAGTACTTC.

The chain joins TRBV5-1 to TRBJ2-3; 7 bases match TRBD2. V shed 1 base, J shed 0 bases, and the junction held 5 bases outside the gene matches. The CDR3 is 16 amino acids. Germline loops: CDR1 SGHRS, CDR2 YFSETQ. Written as DNA, the CDR3 is TGCGCCAGCAGCTTGCTGAGCGGGACTAGCACAGATACGCAGTATTTT. Protein: CASSLLSGTSTDTQYF.

This clone was detected only a few times. As DNA, the CDR3 is TGTGCCAGCAGTGACCCGGGACAGGGGGCCTCTGGGGCCAACGTCCTGACTTTC. Protein product: CASSDPGQGASGANVLTF. The chain combines TRBV25-1 with TRBJ2-6, with 12 bases fitting TRBD1. This CDR3 is built from 18 residues. The junction had 3 bases not matched to a gene; V was cut back by 3 bases and J by 0 bases. Germline loops: CDR1 MGHDK, CDR2 SYGVNS.

The chain is built from TRBV2 and TRBJ1-5; D ambiguous. V lost 7 bases to trimming and J lost 2 bases, with 6 bases between them. Germline CDR1 is SNHLY and CDR2 is FYNNEI. This CDR3 comprises 12 residues. The CDR3 DNA sequence: TGTGCCAGCAAGGAAGGCAATCAGCCCCAGCATTTT. Its protein is CASKEGNQPQHF.

The chain is built from TRBV11-2 and TRBJ2-7; tentative D call: TRBD2 (5 bases). The CDR3 sequence is 13 residues long. V lost 0 bases to trimming and J lost 4 bases, with 7 bases between them. In germline, CDR1 is SGHAT, CDR2 FQNNGV. For the CDR3, the DNA is TGTGCCAGCAGCTTAGATGGAGGTTACGAGCAGTACTTC. This translates into CASSLDGGYEQYF.

This chain uses TRBV5-6 with TRBJ1-5, with 7 bases lining up with TRBD1. CDR3 size: 14 residues. V was pared by 3 bases and J by 7 bases, with 7 bases of the junction left unmatched. Germline V CDR1 and CDR2: SGHDT, YYEEEE. CDR3 sequence reads: CASSSYNRGQPQHF. The CDR3 DNA sequence: TGTGCCAGCAGCTCCTATAACAGGGGCCAGCCCCAGCATTTT.

This chain links TRBV5-1 with TRBJ2-2, with D possibly TRBD1 on 6 matching bases. V dropped 3 bases and J dropped 0 bases, with 12 bases sitting between them. The CDR3 totals 16 residues. CDR1 is SGHRS, CDR2 YFSETQ, per germline. For the CDR3, the DNA is TGCGCCAGCAGCTCCTTACAGGGAACGAACACCGGGGAGCTGTTTTTT. Translation: CASSSLQGTNTGELFF.

The V gene is TRBV29-1, the J gene TRBJ2-5; 9 bases fit TRBD1. V lost 6 bases to trimming and J lost 4 bases; unmatched junction nucleotides: 9. The germline V gene has CDR1 SQVTM and CDR2 ANQGSEA. The CDR3 has 14 amino acids. DNA for the CDR3: TGCAGCGTGGATCTGACAGGGGGGACAGAGACCCAGTACTTC. Protein: CSVDLTGGTETQYF.

V usage is TRBV30 and J usage is TRBJ1-2; D call uncertain. V dropped 4 bases and J dropped 4 bases, with 10 bases sitting between them. Looked up from germline, CDR1 is GTSNPN and CDR2 is SVGIG (reference sequence). This CDR3 has 12 amino acids. The DNA for the CDR3 is TGTGCCTGGAATGGTGGTACCTATGGCTACACCTTC. The encoded protein is CAWNGGTYGYTF.

This chain links TRBV9 with TRBJ2-5; TRBD2 agrees at 9 bases. The junction had 8 bases not matched to a gene; V was cut back by 0 bases and J by 5 bases. The CDR3 is 16 residues long. Germline V gene sequence: CDR1 SGDLS, CDR2 YYNGEE. In DNA form, the CDR3 reads TGTGCCAGCAGCGTAGAGCCAGCGGGAGGATGGGAGACCCAGTACTTC. Translating it yields CASSVEPAGGWETQYF.

The rearrangement links TRBV5-1 to TRBJ2-3; tentative D call: TRBD1 (5 bases). The length of the CDR3 is 12 residues. V was trimmed by 4 bases and J by 5 bases, leaving 8 bases between them. From germline, CDR1 is SGHRS and CDR2 YFSETQ. The CDR3 is CASSLTVDTQYF. CDR3 coding DNA: TGCGCCAGCAGCCTGACAGTAGATACGCAGTATTTT.

About this clone itself: This same CDR3 is encoded by further DNA sequences in the sample. The chain couples TRBV9 to TRBJ1-2; D gene ambiguous. The V end was cut by 2 bases, the J end by 4 bases, with 9 bases between. The germline CDR1 and CDR2 sequences are SGDLS and YYNGEE. The CDR3 runs to 13 residues. The CDR3 sequence: CASSVGGGYGYTF. Written as DNA, the CDR3 is TGTGCCAGCAGCGTCGGAGGTGGCTATGGCTACACCTTC.

The V and J genes are TRBV7-2 and TRBJ2-6, with D perhaps TRBD1 (6 bases). The germline CDR1 and CDR2 sequences are SGHTA and FQGNSA. With 2 bases removed from V and 2 bases from J, the gap between germline ends came to 13 bases. The CDR3 loop spans 17 amino acids. CDR3 protein: CASSLTGHRAGANVLTF. The CDR3 DNA reads TGTGCCAGCAGCTTAACCGGCCACAGGGCTGGGGCCAACGTCCTGACTTTC. Using reference TRBV7-2 and TRBJ2-6 for the parts outside the CDR3, the full variable domain is GAGVSQSPSNKVTEKGKDVELRCDPISGHTALYWYRQSLGQGLEFLIYFQGNSAPDKSGLPSDRFSAERTGGSVSTLTIQRTQQEDSAVYLCASSLTGHRAGANVLTFGAGSRLTVL.

A note on this clone: The junction and the germline gene differ at one end; a read error may be behind it. The chain uses TRBV5-1 and TRBJ2-5, with D unclear. Germline CDR1 SGHRS, CDR2 YFSETQ. The CDR3 loop spans 14 amino acids. CDR3 DNA sequence: TGCGCCAGCAGCTTCCAGACCCAACAAGGGACCCAGTACTTC. This encodes CASSFQTQQGTQYF.

The chain combines TRBV30 with TRBJ2-1; unclear D gene. This CDR3 is built from 14 residues. The germline CDR1 and CDR2 sequences are GTSNPN and SVGIG (reference sequence). V shed 3 bases and J shed 3 bases, with 12 bases lying between them. The CDR3 DNA follows: TGTGCCTGGAGGGAGAAATCCAGCTACAATGAGCAGTTCTTC. Protein: CAWREKSSYNEQFF. The variable domain in full, completed from reference TRBV30 and TRBJ2-1, reads SQTIHQWPATLVQPVGSPLSLECTVEGTSNPNLYWYRQAAGRGLQLLFYSVGIGQISSEVPQNLSASRPQDRQFILSSKKLLLSDSGFYLCAWREKSSYNEQFFGPGTRLTVL.

V is TRBV29-1 and J is TRBJ2-1; D is undetermined. Germline V gives CDR1 SQVTM, CDR2 ANQGSEA. The V end was cut by 7 bases, the J end by 3 bases, with 7 bases between. The CDR3 contains 11 residues. The CDR3 nucleotides are TGCAGCGCCGAGGTCTACAATGAGCAGTTCTTC. This encodes CSAEVYNEQFF.

The chain links TRBV18 to TRBJ2-6; D gene uncertain. Deletions cut 3 bases from V and 2 bases from J, with 5 bases between. Per the germline V gene, CDR1 is KGHSH and CDR2 is LQKENI. This CDR3 contains 14 residues. As DNA, the CDR3 is TGTGCCAGCTCACCGGCCCCTGGGGCCAACGTCCTGACTTTC. It codes for CASSPAPGANVLTF.

The CDR3 DNA follows: TGTGCCAGCAGTCGATCGGGCCTTAAAGAGACCCAGTACTTC. Translating it yields CASSRSGLKETQYF. The chain uses TRBV5-4 and TRBJ2-5; D gene uncertain. Germline V gene lookup returns CDR1 SGHNT and CDR2 YYREEE (reference sequence). V lost 5 bases and J 3 bases, leaving 14 bases between the germline ends. This CDR3 comprises 14 residues.

The chain recombines TRBV18 with TRBJ1-2, with 7 bases that match TRBD1. The trim removed 6 bases at V and 6 bases at J, leaving 4 bases unmatched. The germline CDR1 and CDR2 sequences are KGHSH and LQKENI. CDR3 length equals 12 residues. The CDR3 here is CASSHGTDGYTF. DNA for the CDR3: TGTGCCAGCTCTCATGGGACAGATGGCTACACCTTC.

The chain combines TRBV6-5 with TRBJ2-2; no clear D gene. The CDR3 extends over 15 amino acids. Germline CDR1 is MNHEY and CDR2 is SVGAGI. V lost 2 bases and J lost 2, with 9 bases in between. CDR3: CASSYEGVNTGELFF. CDR3 coding DNA: TGTGCCAGCAGTTACGAAGGAGTTAACACCGGGGAGCTGTTTTTT.

This clone was picked up a small number of times. The genes are TRBV30 and TRBJ2-7; D is undetermined. Germline CDR1 GTSNPN, CDR2 SVGIG (reference sequence). CDR3 length: 14 residues. V dropped 1 base and J dropped 4 bases, with 14 bases sitting between them. The CDR3 DNA is TGTGCCTGGAGTGCCTCCGGGTCGGGTTACGAGCAGTACTTC. This gives the protein CAWSASGSGYEQYF.